One sample yielded the 29 T cell receptor beta chains listed below, sequenced in a study of blood T cells in healthy people across ages. Using a J-beta primer mix together with a sample-barcoded 5' primer, a second PCR was run for roughly 6 to 12 cycles. Each CDR3 protein gets one entry after TCRdb re-called the 5' RACE reads with MiXCR. This sample has roughly 1,000,000 distinct CDR3 sequences; 20% to 25% occur once, and the top ten carry less than 0.85%. This same sample was also part of a study on T cells of mothers and their children.

Sequences were obtained from blood. The source is a girl aged 2 to 9 in good health.

The rearrangement links TRBV10-3 to TRBJ2-1, with D hard to call. The germline V gene has CDR1 ENHRY and CDR2 SYGVKD. Trimming stripped 2 bases from V and 5 bases from J, with 13 bases between. CDR3 length: 15 amino acids. CDR3 sequence reads: CAISEGIMPDNEQFF. The CDR3 nucleotides are TGTGCCATCAGTGAGGGAATCATGCCCGACAATGAGCAGTTCTTC.

This clonotype was seen a few times. The J gene is TRBJ2-5, the V gene TRBV7-3; 7 nucleotides match TRBD2. The J call may be incorrect, as the DNA end agrees better with TRBJ2-7. The CDR3 spans 14 residues. The germline V gene has CDR1 SGHTA and CDR2 FQGTGA. This chain's CDR3 is CASSLLSGPYEQYF. CDR3 nucleotides: TGTGCCAGCAGCTTACTTAGCGGGCCCTACGAGCAGTACTTC.

This clonotype has a handful of counts. V gene TRBV2 combines with J gene TRBJ2-1; 9 bases align to TRBD2. Unmatched junction bases numbered 10, after V lost 8 bases and J lost 2 bases. There are 16 residues in the CDR3. Germline-derived CDR1 and CDR2 are SNHLY and FYNNEI. The CDR3 bases are TGTGCCAGCCGGGGTAGCAGCGGGGGGACCTACAATGAGCAGTTCTTC. It encodes CASRGSSGGTYNEQFF.

This clonotype was seen a few times. The genes are TRBV4-1 and TRBJ2-1; maybe TRBD2 (5 bases). The CDR3 contains 16 residues. V was cut by 0 bases and J by 0 bases, with 9 bases left in between. Germline V gene lookup returns CDR1 MGHRA and CDR2 YSYEKL. The CDR3 DNA sequence: TGCGCCAGCAGCCAAGATTCGGGAAGCTCCTACAATGAGCAGTTCTTC. Translated: CASSQDSGSSYNEQFF.

This clonotype was observed a few times. This chain connects TRBV7-2 to TRBJ2-6, with D unclear. Germline V lookup: CDR1 SGHTA, CDR2 FQGNSA. V lost 1 base to trimming and J lost 2 bases, with 9 bases between them. The CDR3 consists of 16 residues. The CDR3 loop reads CASSLVEATGANVLTF. The CDR3 region has the DNA TGTGCCAGCAGCTTAGTTGAGGCAACTGGGGCCAACGTCCTGACTTTC.

This CDR3 reads CSARRGVPGDEQFF. CDR3 nucleotides: TGCAGTGCTAGGAGGGGGGTCCCGGGGGATGAGCAGTTCTTC. The rearrangement links TRBV20-1 to TRBJ2-5; the D gene could be TRBD1 or TRBD2 (6 bases each). The J call could be wrong; TRBJ2-1 is a better fit for the DNA end. CDR1 and CDR2 from the germline V gene are DFQATT and SNEGSKA (reference sequence). The CDR3 contains 14 residues.

The sample holds a few counts of this clonotype. The chain uses TRBV6-5 and TRBJ1-6; 11 bases align to TRBD1. The CDR3 has 15 residues. With V trimmed by 6 bases and J by 10 bases, 8 bases remained unmatched. Germline loops: CDR1 MNHEY, CDR2 SVGAGI. Here the CDR3 reads CASSSDRTGGSPLHF. In DNA form, the CDR3 reads TGTGCCAGCAGCTCTGACCGGACAGGGGGCTCACCCCTCCACTTT.

In this sample, this clonotype turned up a few times. V is TRBV11-2 and J is TRBJ2-3; tentatively, D is TRBD1 or TRBD2 (6 bases each). Germline CDR1 is SGHAT and CDR2 is FQNNGV. V shed 7 bases and J shed 4 bases, with 12 bases lying between them. The CDR3 sequence is 13 residues long. Here the CDR3 DNA reads TGTGCCAGCAACTCCCGGGGGCCAGATACGCAGTATTTT. This sequence encodes CASNSRGPDTQYF. The full variable domain, rest sourced from reference TRBV11-2 and TRBJ2-3, is EAGVAQSPRYKIIEKRQSVAFWCNPISGHATLYWYQQILGQGPKLLIQFQNNGVVDDSQLPKDRFSAERLKGVDSTLKIQPAKLEDSAVYLCASNSRGPDTQYFGPGTRLTVL.

The chain recombines TRBV6-1 with TRBJ2-7; no clear D. The CDR3 has 14 residues. V lost 3 bases and J 6 bases, leaving 15 bases between the germline ends. Germline V lookup: CDR1 MNHNS, CDR2 SASEGT. This CDR3 reads CASSDFAGLGEQYF. The DNA for the CDR3 is TGTGCCAGCAGTGATTTCGCAGGTTTGGGCGAGCAGTACTTC.

The chain couples TRBV28 to TRBJ2-5; 8 bases line up with TRBD2. The V gene end was trimmed by 7 bases and the J gene end by 3 bases; junction bases not matched to a gene: 13. The CDR3 loop spans 16 amino acids. The germline gives CDR1 MDHEN, CDR2 SYDVKM. The CDR3, as DNA: TGTGCCAGCACTCTTAGCGGGGCAGTTACTGAAGAGACCCAGTACTTC. It specifies CASTLSGAVTEETQYF.

There are a few counts of this clonotype. CDR3 in DNA: TGTGCCAGCCAAGGGGGCGGGGTGGTGAACACTGAAGCTTTCTTT. Encoded protein: CASQGGGVVNTEAFF. V and J are TRBV12-3 or TRBV12-4 and TRBJ1-1; 7 bases fit TRBD1. The trim removed 8 bases at V and 0 bases at J, leaving 9 bases unmatched. The CDR3 is 15 amino acids.

The V gene is TRBV3-1, the J gene TRBJ1-6; D gene uncertain. This CDR3 has 14 amino acids. Between the trimmed V and J ends, which lost 7 bases and 6 bases, there was a span of 13 bases. Per the germline V gene, CDR1 is LGHDT and CDR2 is YNNKEL (reference sequence). In DNA form, the CDR3 reads TGTGCCAGCACCGGGTCGGACGCTAATTCACCCCTCCACTTT. Encoded protein: CASTGSDANSPLHF.

On this clonotype: A read error may account for a junction end that differs from germline. The chain couples TRBV5-1 to TRBJ2-7; D not resolved. Germline V gives CDR1 SGHRS, CDR2 YFSETQ. This CDR3 spans 11 amino acids. CDR3 in DNA: TGCGCCAGCAGAGAACCGGGTCAGCTGACATTC. It encodes CASREPGQLTF.

The chain joins TRBV7-2 to TRBJ2-3; D might be TRBD1 (5 bases). Germline CDR1 is SGHTA and CDR2 is FQGNSA. The CDR3 loop spans 19 amino acids. V was trimmed by 0 bases and J by 2 bases, leaving 21 bases between them. CDR3 protein: CASSLAGVRLDRLTDTQYF. As DNA, the CDR3 is TGTGCCAGCAGCTTAGCAGGAGTCAGATTAGACAGACTCACAGATACGCAGTATTTT.

V gene TRBV3-1 combines with J gene TRBJ1-1; no definite D call. Per germline, CDR1 LGHDT and CDR2 YNNKEL (reference sequence). V dropped 1 base and J dropped 8 bases, with 17 bases sitting between them. The CDR3 loop spans 15 amino acids. The CDR3 DNA follows: TGTGCCAGCAGCCAAGGATACTCGGGCCCGGGCGAAGCTTTCTTT. This gives the protein CASSQGYSGPGEAFF.

The V and J genes are TRBV11-2 and TRBJ2-5; D is perhaps TRBD2 (6 bases). The assigned J gene may be wrong: the sequence end matches TRBJ2-1 better. The germline gives CDR1 SGHAT, CDR2 FQNNGV. The CDR3 runs 13 residues. CDR3 loop: CASTPARGTEQFF. DNA for the CDR3: TGTGCCAGCACCCCAGCACGGGGGACTGAGCAGTTCTTC.

This clonotype came up a few times. The V and J genes are TRBV24-1 and TRBJ1-2; perhaps TRBD1 as D (6 bases). Germline CDR1 reads KGHDR; CDR2 reads SFDVKD. Trimming pared 2 bases from V and 0 bases from J, leaving 15 bases between. The CDR3 runs 17 residues. DNA of the CDR3: TGTGCCACCAGTGATTCGGGGGCAGCTCCTCCTAACTATGGCTACACCTTC. Amino acid sequence: CATSDSGAAPPNYGYTF.

This clonotype has more than one count but fewer than ten. The chain combines TRBV5-1 with TRBJ2-1; D gene uncertain. The CDR3 is made up of 13 amino acids. Germline V CDR1 and CDR2: SGHRS, YFSETQ. V lost 0 bases to trimming and J lost 6 bases, with 7 bases between them. CDR3 coding DNA: TGCGCCAGCAGCTTGGGGGCTACCAATGAGCAGTTCTTC. Protein product: CASSLGATNEQFF.

The chain carries TRBV5-5 and TRBJ2-7; perhaps D is TRBD1 or TRBD2 (6 bases each). This CDR3 has 14 amino acids. V shed 4 bases and J shed 7 bases, with 18 bases lying between them. Looked up from germline, CDR1 is SGHKS and CDR2 is YYEKEE (reference sequence). CDR3 protein: CASSLGQPAGEQYF. The DNA for the CDR3 is TGTGCCAGCAGCCTCGGACAGCCGGCGGGGGAGCAGTACTTC. Full variable domain (remainder filled in from reference TRBV5-5 and TRBJ2-7): DAGVTQSPTHLIKTRGQQVTLRCSPISGHKSVSWYQQVLGQGPQFIFQYYEKEERGRGNFPDRFSARQFPNYSSELNVNALLLGDSALYLCASSLGQPAGEQYFGPGTRLTVT.

This clonotype was observed a few times. The V and J genes are TRBV20-1 and TRBJ1-1, with D possibly TRBD1 on 6 matching bases. CDR1 and CDR2 from the germline V gene are DFQATT and SNEGSKA (reference sequence). V was trimmed by 5 bases and J by 0 bases, leaving 16 bases between them. The CDR3 sequence is 15 residues long. The CDR3 region has the DNA TGCAGTGCTGGGGGCACAGACTACATGAACACTGAAGCTTTCTTT. Protein sequence: CSAGGTDYMNTEAFF.

This clonotype has a handful of counts. This rearrangement joins TRBV5-1 to TRBJ2-7; D may be TRBD2 (6 bases). V was clipped by 3 bases and J by 4 bases, with 11 bases between them. Germline V gene lookup returns CDR1 SGHRS and CDR2 YFSETQ. This CDR3 has 13 amino acids. The CDR3 protein is CASSSSGFYEQYF. CDR3 DNA sequence: TGCGCCAGCAGCTCCAGCGGGTTTTACGAGCAGTACTTC. Together with reference TRBV5-1 and TRBJ2-7, the CDR3 gives the full variable domain: KAGVTQTPRYLIKTRGQQVTLSCSPISGHRSVSWYQQTPGQGLQFLFEYFSETQRNKGNFPGRFSGRQFSNSRSEMNVSTLELGDSALYLCASSSSGFYEQYFGPGTRLTVT.

This clonotype has just a few counts. The chain links TRBV11-2 to TRBJ2-2; D is undetermined. The CDR3 runs to 14 residues. Germline CDR1 is SGHAT and CDR2 is FQNNGV. V lost 1 base and J 3 bases, leaving 6 bases between the germline ends. CDR3 sequence reads: CASSLGTHTGELFF. The CDR3 bases are TGTGCCAGCAGCTTAGGCACACACACCGGGGAGCTGTTTTTT.

Only one count was recorded for this clonotype. The V gene is TRBV11-2, the J gene TRBJ2-3; 7 nucleotides match TRBD2. CDR1 is SGHAT, CDR2 FQNNGV, per germline. J gave up 0 bases and V 2 bases, and 5 bases lay outside the gene matches. The CDR3 extends over 16 amino acids. The CDR3 is CASSLSFGRSTDTQYF. CDR3 in DNA: TGTGCCAGCAGCTTATCTTTCGGGAGGAGCACAGATACGCAGTATTTT.

This clonotype was seen only a few times. This chain uses TRBV11-1 with TRBJ2-1; 8 bases agree with TRBD2. This CDR3 is 18 amino acids long. The J segment lost 10 bases and the V segment lost 5 bases, leaving 22 bases of the junction unmatched. Germline assignment: CDR1 SGHAT and CDR2 FQDESV (reference sequence). DNA for the CDR3: TGTGCCAGCAGCCACTTAGGTGGAGGGCTAGGACTAGCTTGGGAGCAGTTCTTC. It yields the protein CASSHLGGGLGLAWEQFF. Drawing the rest from reference TRBV11-1 and TRBJ2-1, the complete variable domain is EAEVAQSPRYKITEKSQAVAFWCDPISGHATLYWYRQILGQGPELLVQFQDESVVDDSQLPKDRFSAERLKGVDSTLKIQPAELGDSAMYLCASSHLGGGLGLAWEQFFGPGTRLTVL.

This clonotype occurred a few times. The chain joins TRBV28 to TRBJ1-2, with D uncertain. V lost 6 bases to trimming and J lost 6 bases, with 8 bases between them. Germline CDR1 is MDHEN and CDR2 is SYDVKM. This CDR3 is 11 amino acids long. The CDR3 protein is CASRWSHGYTF. CDR3 coding DNA: TGTGCCAGCAGGTGGTCACATGGCTACACCTTC.

This chain connects TRBV4-1 to TRBJ2-3; TRBD2 matches 12 bases. CDR1 and CDR2 (germline): MGHRA, YSYEKL. The CDR3 loop spans 16 amino acids. V lost 5 bases, J lost 3 bases, and 6 bases stayed unmatched. For the CDR3, the DNA is TGCGCCAGCAGCTTTCGACTAGCGGGAGTGACAGATACGCAGTATTTT. Translating it yields CASSFRLAGVTDTQYF.

In regard to this clonotype: An end of the junction does not agree with germline; a read error may underlie this. The genes are TRBV7-7 and TRBJ2-2; D possibly corresponds to TRBD2 (5 bases). Germline V gene data show CDR1 as SSHAT and CDR2 as FNYEAQ (reference sequence). This CDR3 spans 13 amino acids. The CDR3 protein is CASSHLEGGELFF. As DNA, the CDR3 is TGTGCTAGCAGCCACCTTGAGGGCGGGGAGCTGTTTTTT.

Ten or more counts support this clonotype. The J gene is TRBJ2-2, the V gene TRBV7-3; the D is unclear. The CDR3 sequence is 12 residues long. Germline V lookup: CDR1 SGHTA, CDR2 FQGTGA. Trimming removed 6 bases from V and 3 bases from J, with 5 bases in between. The CDR3: CASSPYTGELFF. The CDR3 DNA follows: TGTGCCAGCAGTCCTTACACCGGGGAGCTGTTTTTT. Drawing the rest from reference TRBV7-3 and TRBJ2-2, the complete variable domain is GAGVSQTPSNKVTEKGKYVELRCDPISGHTALYWYRQSLGQGPEFLIYFQGTGAADDSGLPNDRFFAVRPEGSVSTLKIQRTERGDSAVYLCASSPYTGELFFGEGSRLTVL.

This clonotype was detected a few times. The chain employs TRBV7-2 and TRBJ2-7, with 11 bases identical to TRBD2. CDR3 size: 15 residues. Germline assignment: CDR1 SGHTA and CDR2 FQGNSA. V shed 5 bases and J 1 base; nucleotides not matched to a gene: 4. In DNA, the CDR3 is TGTGCCAGCAGCATTAGCGGGGGGGCGTCCTACGAGCAGTACTTC. This codes for CASSISGGASYEQYF.